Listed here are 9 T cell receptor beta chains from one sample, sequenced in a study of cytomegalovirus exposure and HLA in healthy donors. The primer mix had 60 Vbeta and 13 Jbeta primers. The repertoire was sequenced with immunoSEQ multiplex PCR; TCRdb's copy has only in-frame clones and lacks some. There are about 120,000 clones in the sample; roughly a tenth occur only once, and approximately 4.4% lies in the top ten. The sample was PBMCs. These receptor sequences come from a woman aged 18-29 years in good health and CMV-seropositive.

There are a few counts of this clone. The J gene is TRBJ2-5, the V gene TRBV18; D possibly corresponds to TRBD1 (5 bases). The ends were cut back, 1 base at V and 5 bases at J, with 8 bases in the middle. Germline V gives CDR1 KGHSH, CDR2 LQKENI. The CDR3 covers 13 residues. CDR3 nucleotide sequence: TGTGCCAGCTCACCACGGGGCCTTGAGACCCAGTACTTC. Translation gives CASSPRGLETQYF. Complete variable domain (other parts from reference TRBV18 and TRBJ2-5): NAGVMQNPRHLVRRRGQEARLRCSPMKGHSHVYWYRQLPEEGLKFMVYLQKENIIDESGMPKERFSAEFPKEGPSILRIQQVVRGDSAAYFCASSPRGLETQYFGPGTRLLVL.

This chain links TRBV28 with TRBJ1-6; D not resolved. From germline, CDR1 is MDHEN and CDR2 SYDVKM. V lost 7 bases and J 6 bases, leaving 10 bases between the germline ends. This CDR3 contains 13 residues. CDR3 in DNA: TGTGCCAGCATCGACAAAACTAATTCACCCCTCCACTTT. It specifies CASIDKTNSPLHF.

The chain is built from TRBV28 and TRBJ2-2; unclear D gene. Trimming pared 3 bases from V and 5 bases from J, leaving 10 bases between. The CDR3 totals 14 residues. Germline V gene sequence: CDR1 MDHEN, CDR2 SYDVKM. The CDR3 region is CASSFLTPTGELFF. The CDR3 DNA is TGTGCCAGCAGTTTTTTAACACCTACCGGGGAGCTGTTTTTT.

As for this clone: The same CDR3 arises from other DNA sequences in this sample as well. In DNA, the CDR3 is TGTGCCAGCAGTTACGGACAGGGCGGGCAGCCCCAGCATTTT. Amino acids: CASSYGQGGQPQHF. The chain recombines TRBV6-5 with TRBJ1-5; TRBD1 matches 8 bases. V shed 2 bases and J 7 bases; nucleotides not matched to a gene: 4. Per the germline V gene, CDR1 is MNHEY and CDR2 is SVGAGI. CDR3 length: 14 residues.

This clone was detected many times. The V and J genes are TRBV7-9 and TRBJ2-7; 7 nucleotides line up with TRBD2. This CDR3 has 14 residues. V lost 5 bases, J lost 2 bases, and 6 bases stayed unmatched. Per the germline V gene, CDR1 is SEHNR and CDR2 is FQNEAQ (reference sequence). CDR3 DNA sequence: TGTGCCAGCAGCCGACTAGCCCGACCCTACGAGCAGTACTTC. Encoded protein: CASSRLARPYEQYF. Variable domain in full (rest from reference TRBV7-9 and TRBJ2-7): DTGVSQNPRHKITKRGQNVTFRCDPISEHNRLYWYRQTLGQGPEFLTYFQNEAQLEKSRLLSDRFSAERPKGSFSTLEIQRTEQGDSAMYLCASSRLARPYEQYFGPGTRLTVT.

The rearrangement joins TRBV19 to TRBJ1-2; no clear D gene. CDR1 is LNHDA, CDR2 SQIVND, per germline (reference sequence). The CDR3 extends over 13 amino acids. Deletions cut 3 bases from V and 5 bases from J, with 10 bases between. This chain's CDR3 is CASSIGSIYGYTF. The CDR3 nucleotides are TGTGCCAGTAGTATCGGTTCAATTTATGGCTACACCTTC. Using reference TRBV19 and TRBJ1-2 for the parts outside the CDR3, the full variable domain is DGGITQSPKYLFRKEGQNVTLSCEQNLNHDAMYWYRQDPGQGLRLIYYSQIVNDFQKGDIAEGYSVSREKKESFPLTVTSAQKNPTAFYLCASSIGSIYGYTFGSGTRLTVV.

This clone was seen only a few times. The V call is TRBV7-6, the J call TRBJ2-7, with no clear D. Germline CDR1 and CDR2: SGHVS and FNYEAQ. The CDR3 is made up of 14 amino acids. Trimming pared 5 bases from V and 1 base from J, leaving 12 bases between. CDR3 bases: TGTGCCAGCAGCCCCCGGTTGTTGTCCTACGAGCAGTACTTC. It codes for CASSPRLLSYEQYF.

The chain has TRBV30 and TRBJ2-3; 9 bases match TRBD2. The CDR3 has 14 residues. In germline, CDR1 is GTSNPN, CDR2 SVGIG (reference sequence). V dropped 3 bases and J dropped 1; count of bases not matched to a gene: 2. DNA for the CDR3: TGTGCCTGGAGCTGGACTAGCGGCACAGATACGCAGTATTTT. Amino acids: CAWSWTSGTDTQYF.

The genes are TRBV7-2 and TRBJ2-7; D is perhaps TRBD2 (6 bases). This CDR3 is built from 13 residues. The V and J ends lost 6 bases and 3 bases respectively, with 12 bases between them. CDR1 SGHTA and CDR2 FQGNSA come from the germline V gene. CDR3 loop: CASRPGRSYEQYF. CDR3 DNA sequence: TGTGCCAGCAGACCGGGGAGGAGCTACGAGCAGTACTTC. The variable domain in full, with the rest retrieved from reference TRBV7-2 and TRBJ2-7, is GAGVSQSPSNKVTEKGKDVELRCDPISGHTALYWYRQSLGQGLEFLIYFQGNSAPDKSGLPSDRFSAERTGGSVSTLTIQRTQQEDSAVYLCASRPGRSYEQYFGPGTRLTVT.